This T cell receptor beta chain was documented in a study of chemoradiotherapy in HPV16-positive cancers. Libraries were prepared by immunoSEQ multiplex PCR; TCRdb keeps only in-frame clonotypes and omits some of them. The table has approximately 12,000 clones, just over 90% seen once. General study points: During treatment, candidate HPV-specific clones and E7-related motifs expanded in tumor. In HPV16-positive patients, HPV-responsive T-cell expansion tracked better recurrence-free survival. The functional HPV-specific definition rests on just a couple of HPV16-positive patients.

This clone was recorded once. What it binds is unknown. Germline CDR1 SGHAT, CDR2 FQDESV (reference sequence). The J segment lost 1 base and the V segment lost 4 bases, leaving 4 bases of the junction unmatched. CDR3 length: 15 amino acids. Sequencing used blood, obtained from a patient who underwent chemoradiotherapy. V usage is TRBV11-1 and J usage is TRBJ2-7; 10 positions match TRBD1. This TCR was recovered from a human donor with HPV-associated anogenital cancer. The CDR3 loop reads CASSSGTGVSYEQYF. DNA for the CDR3: TGTGCCAGCAGCTCCGGGACAGGGGTTTCCTACGAGCAGTACTTC.